This is a list of T cell receptor beta chains from one sample in a study of blood T cell repertoires in COVID-19. TCRdb keeps only in-frame clones here, not all; method: immunoSEQ multiplex PCR. The sample lists approximately 190,000 clones, 85% to 90% seen once, with approximately 6.1% in the top ten. The sequenced sample consisted of peripheral blood. The receptors were gathered from an older man with acute or convalescent COVID-19. The CDR3 runs from the conserved cysteine through the conserved F or W. A D gene is named only where the DNA matches it firmly. Size is omitted from some rows. Given values are once, few, many or a class for expanded clones.

V gene: TRBV7-9; J gene: TRBJ1-1; D gene: -; clone size: -; CDR3 protein: CASSTRETESTEAFF; CDR3 DNA: TGTGCCAGCAGCACCCGGGAAACGGAGAGCACTGAAGCTTTCTTT
V gene: TRBV11-3; J gene: TRBJ2-1; D gene: TRBD2; clone size: -; CDR3 protein: CASSLPTSSSEFF; CDR3 DNA: TGTGCCAGCAGCCTACCGACTAGCTCATCGGAGTTCTTC
V gene: TRBV10-3; J gene: TRBJ2-3; D gene: -; clone size: -; CDR3 protein: CAIKVASTDTQYF; CDR3 DNA: TGTGCCATCAAGGTAGCGTCCACAGATACGCAGTATTTT
V gene: TRBV18; J gene: TRBJ2-3; D gene: TRBD2; clone size: -; CDR3 protein: CASSRTSASDTQYF; CDR3 DNA: TGTGCCAGCTCACGGACTAGCGCATCAGATACGCAGTATTTT
V gene: TRBV7-2; J gene: TRBJ2-5; D gene: -; clone size: -; CDR3 protein: CASSFFTGTYQETQYF; CDR3 DNA: TGTGCCAGCAGCTTTTTTACAGGGACGTACCAAGAGACCCAGTACTTC
V gene: TRBV28; J gene: TRBJ1-2; D gene: -; clone size: once; CDR3 protein: CASRQGQGLLSNYGYTF; CDR3 DNA: TGTGCCAGCCGCCAGGGCCAGGGGCTCCTATCTAACTATGGCTACACCTTC
V gene: TRBV6-4; J gene: TRBJ2-1; D gene: TRBD2; clone size: once; CDR3 protein: CASSVSPHGGGLNEQFF; CDR3 DNA: TGTGCCAGCAGTGTCTCCCCCCACGGGGGAGGGCTTAATGAGCAGTTCTTC
V gene: TRBV11-3; J gene: TRBJ1-3; D gene: -; clone size: -; CDR3 protein: CASSFHSTDVSGNTIYF; CDR3 DNA: TGTGCCAGCAGCTTCCATTCGACAGACGTCTCTGGAAACACCATATATTTT
V gene: TRBV5-4; J gene: TRBJ2-2; D gene: TRBD2; clone size: -; CDR3 protein: CASSLGLAGYTGELFF; CDR3 DNA: TGTGCCAGCAGCTTGGGACTAGCGGGGTACACCGGGGAGCTGTTTTTT
V gene: TRBV6-5; J gene: TRBJ2-1; D gene: -; clone size: -; CDR3 protein: CASTGGPGGRREQFF; CDR3 DNA: TGTGCCAGCACCGGCGGGCCCGGAGGCCGACGTGAGCAGTTCTTC
V gene: TRBV6-4; J gene: TRBJ2-3; D gene: -; clone size: -; CDR3 protein: CASSAGTGGGTQYF; CDR3 DNA: TGTGCCAGCAGCGCGGGGACCGGGGGTGGTACGCAGTATTTT